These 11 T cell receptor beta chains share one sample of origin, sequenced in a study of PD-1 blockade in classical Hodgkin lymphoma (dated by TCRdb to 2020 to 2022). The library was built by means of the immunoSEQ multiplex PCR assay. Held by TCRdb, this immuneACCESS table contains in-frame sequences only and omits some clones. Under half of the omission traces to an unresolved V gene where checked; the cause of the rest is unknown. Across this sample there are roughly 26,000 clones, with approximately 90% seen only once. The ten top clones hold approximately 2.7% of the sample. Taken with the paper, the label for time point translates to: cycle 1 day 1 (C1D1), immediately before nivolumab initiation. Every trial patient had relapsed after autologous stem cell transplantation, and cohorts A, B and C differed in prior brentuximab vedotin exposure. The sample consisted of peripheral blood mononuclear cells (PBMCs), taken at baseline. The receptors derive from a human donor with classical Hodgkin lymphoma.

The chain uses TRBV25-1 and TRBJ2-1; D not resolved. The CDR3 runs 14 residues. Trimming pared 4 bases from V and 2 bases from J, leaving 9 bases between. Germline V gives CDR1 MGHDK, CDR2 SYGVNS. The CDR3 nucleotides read TGTGCCAGCAGTGTGCCCGGGCCCTACAATGAGCAGTTCTTC. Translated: CASSVPGPYNEQFF.

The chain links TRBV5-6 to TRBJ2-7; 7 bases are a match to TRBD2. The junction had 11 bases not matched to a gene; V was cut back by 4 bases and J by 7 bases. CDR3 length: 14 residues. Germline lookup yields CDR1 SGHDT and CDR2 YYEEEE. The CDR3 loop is CASSPSWGGREQYF. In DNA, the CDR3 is TGTGCCAGCAGCCCCAGTTGGGGGGGTAGGGAGCAGTACTTC.

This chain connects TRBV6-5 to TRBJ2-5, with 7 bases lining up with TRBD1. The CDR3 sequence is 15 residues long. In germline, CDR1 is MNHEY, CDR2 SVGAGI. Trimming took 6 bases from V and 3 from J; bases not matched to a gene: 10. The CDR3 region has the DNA TGTGCCAGCAGACTTACAGGGGCTGGGGAAGAGACCCAGTACTTC. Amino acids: CASRLTGAGEETQYF.

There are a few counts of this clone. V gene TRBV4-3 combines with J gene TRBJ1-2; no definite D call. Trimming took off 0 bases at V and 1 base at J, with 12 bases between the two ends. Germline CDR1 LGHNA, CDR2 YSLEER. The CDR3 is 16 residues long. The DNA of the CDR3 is TGCGCCAGCAGCCAAGATCGGACCACCAGTAACTATGGCTACACCTTC. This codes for CASSQDRTTSNYGYTF.

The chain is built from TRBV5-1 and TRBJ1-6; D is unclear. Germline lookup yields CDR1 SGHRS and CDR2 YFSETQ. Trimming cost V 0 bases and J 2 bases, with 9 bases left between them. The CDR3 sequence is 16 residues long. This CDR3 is CASSLGAGAYNSPLHF. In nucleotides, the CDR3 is TGCGCCAGCAGCTTGGGGGCAGGAGCCTATAATTCACCCCTCCACTTT. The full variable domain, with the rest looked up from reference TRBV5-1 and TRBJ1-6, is KAGVTQTPRYLIKTRGQQVTLSCSPISGHRSVSWYQQTPGQGLQFLFEYFSETQRNKGNFPGRFSGRQFSNSRSEMNVSTLELGDSALYLCASSLGAGAYNSPLHFGNGTRLTVT.

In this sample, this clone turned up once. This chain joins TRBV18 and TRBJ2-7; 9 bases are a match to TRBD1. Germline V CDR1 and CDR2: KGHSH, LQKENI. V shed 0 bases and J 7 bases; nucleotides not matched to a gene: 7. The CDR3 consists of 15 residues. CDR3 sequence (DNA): TGTGCCAGCTCACCACCGAGAGACAGGGGGGGAGAGCAGTACTTC. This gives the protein CASSPPRDRGGEQYF.

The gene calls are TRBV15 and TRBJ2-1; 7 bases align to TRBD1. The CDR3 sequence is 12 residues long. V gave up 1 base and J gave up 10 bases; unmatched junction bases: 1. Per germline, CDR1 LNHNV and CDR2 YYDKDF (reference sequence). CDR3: CATSRAQGEQFF. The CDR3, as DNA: TGTGCCACCAGCAGAGCACAGGGGGAGCAGTTCTTC.

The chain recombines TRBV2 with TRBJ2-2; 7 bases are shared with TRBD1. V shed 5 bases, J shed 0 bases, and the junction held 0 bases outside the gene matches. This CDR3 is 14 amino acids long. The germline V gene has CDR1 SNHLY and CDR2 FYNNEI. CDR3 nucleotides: TGTGCCAGCAGTACAGGGGCGAACACCGGGGAGCTGTTTTTT. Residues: CASSTGANTGELFF.

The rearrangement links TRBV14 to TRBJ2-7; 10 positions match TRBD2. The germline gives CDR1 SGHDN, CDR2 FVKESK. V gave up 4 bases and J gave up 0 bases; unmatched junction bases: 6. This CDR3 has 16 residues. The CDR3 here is CASSLLAGPFSYEQYF. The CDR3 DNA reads TGTGCCAGCAGCCTACTAGCGGGGCCCTTCTCCTACGAGCAGTACTTC.

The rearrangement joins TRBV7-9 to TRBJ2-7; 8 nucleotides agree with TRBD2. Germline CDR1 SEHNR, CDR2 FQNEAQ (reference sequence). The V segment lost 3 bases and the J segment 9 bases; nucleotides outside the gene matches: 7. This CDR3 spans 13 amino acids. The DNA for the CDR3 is TGTGCCAGCAGCTTGCGGGGGGCAATAGGGCAGTACTTC. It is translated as CASSLRGAIGQYF.

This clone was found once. CDR3 residues: CASSQDAGVNNEQFF. DNA for the CDR3: TGTGCCAGCAGCCAAGATGCAGGGGTCAACAATGAGCAGTTCTTC. V gene TRBV4-2 combines with J gene TRBJ2-1, with D maybe TRBD1 (6 bases). In germline, CDR1 is LGHNA, CDR2 YNFKEQ. CDR3 length: 15 residues. V lost 0 bases to trimming and J lost 5 bases, with 11 bases between them.